The subject of this entry is one T cell receptor (beta chain). Its antigen is as yet unknown. The sample is drawn from a study of graft-versus-host responses after intestinal transplantation. At the level of the study: Each transplant was multivisceral, liver-intestinal, or isolated intestinal.

V gave up 3 bases and J gave up 1 base, with 18 bases separating them. Germline assignment: CDR1 SGHTA and CDR2 FQGNSA. The CDR3 has 17 amino acids. This table comes from immunoSEQ multiplex PCR, and its TCRdb copy is limited to in-frame clones, with some not included. The sample includes about 70,000 clones, 94% of them seen just once. The V gene is TRBV7-2, the J gene TRBJ1-1; D remains ambiguous. This TCR was sampled from a human donor who received an intestinal transplant. Sequences were derived from unstimulated CD8+ T cells sorted from spleen or lymph node cells, sampled before intestinal transplant. The CDR3 loop is CASSLGLGLERNTEAFF. In DNA form, the CDR3 reads TGTGCCAGCAGCTTGGGCCTAGGGCTCGAAAGGAACACTGAAGCTTTCTTT. The full variable domain, in which reference TRBV7-2 and TRBJ1-1 provide the parts outside the CDR3, is GAGVSQSPSNKVTEKGKDVELRCDPISGHTALYWYRQSLGQGLEFLIYFQGNSAPDKSGLPSDRFSAERTGGSVSTLTIQRTQQEDSAVYLCASSLGLGLERNTEAFFGQGTRLTVV.